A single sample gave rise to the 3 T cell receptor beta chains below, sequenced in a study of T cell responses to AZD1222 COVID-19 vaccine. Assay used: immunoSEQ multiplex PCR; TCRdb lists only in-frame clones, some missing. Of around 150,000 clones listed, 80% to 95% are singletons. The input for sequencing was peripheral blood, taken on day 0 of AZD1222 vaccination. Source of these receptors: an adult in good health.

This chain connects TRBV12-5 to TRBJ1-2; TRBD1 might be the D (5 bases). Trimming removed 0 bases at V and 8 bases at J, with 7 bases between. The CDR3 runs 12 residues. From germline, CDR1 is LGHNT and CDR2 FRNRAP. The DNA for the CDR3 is TGTGCTAGTGGTTTGGTGGGACGAGGCTACACCTTC. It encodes CASGLVGRGYTF.

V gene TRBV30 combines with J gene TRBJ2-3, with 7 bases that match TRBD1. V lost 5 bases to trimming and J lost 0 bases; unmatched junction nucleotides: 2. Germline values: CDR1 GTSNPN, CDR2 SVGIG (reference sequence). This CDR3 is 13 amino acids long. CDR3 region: CAWGGQSTDTQYF. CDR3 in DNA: TGTGCCTGGGGGGGACAGAGCACAGATACGCAGTATTTT.

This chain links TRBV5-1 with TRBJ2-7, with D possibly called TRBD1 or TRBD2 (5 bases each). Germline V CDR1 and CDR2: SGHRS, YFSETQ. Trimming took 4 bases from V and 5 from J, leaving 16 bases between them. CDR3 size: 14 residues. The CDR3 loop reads CASSPTGRGHEQYF. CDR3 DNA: TGCGCCAGCAGCCCTACGGGAAGGGGCCACGAGCAGTACTTC. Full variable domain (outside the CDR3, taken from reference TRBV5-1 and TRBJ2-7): KAGVTQTPRYLIKTRGQQVTLSCSPISGHRSVSWYQQTPGQGLQFLFEYFSETQRNKGNFPGRFSGRQFSNSRSEMNVSTLELGDSALYLCASSPTGRGHEQYFGPGTRLTVT.